Below, 31 T cell receptor beta chains from the same sample are listed, as sequenced in a study of T cells after posttransplantation cyclophosphamide. Clones were read by immunoSEQ multiplex PCR, and TCRdb kept only the in-frame ones, dropping some. The table shows roughly 14,000 clones, with around 81% occurring only once. The source material was memory CD4+ T cells sorted from PBMCs. The source is a man between 45 and 60 years old in good health, CMV-negative, and a related stem cell transplant donor.

The rearrangement uses TRBV2 and TRBJ1-2, with D possibly TRBD1 on 6 matching bases. From germline, CDR1 is SNHLY and CDR2 FYNNEI. V lost 6 bases and J 3 bases, leaving 11 bases between the germline ends. CDR3 size: 13 residues. CDR3 sequence (DNA): TGTGCCAGCAGCCCACGACAGGACTATGGCTACACCTTC. It codes for CASSPRQDYGYTF.

This clone was recorded only once. The chain links TRBV7-2 to TRBJ2-7; maybe TRBD1 (6 bases). In germline, CDR1 is SGHTA, CDR2 FQGNSA. This CDR3 contains 17 residues. Trimming removed 1 base from V and 0 bases from J, with 16 bases in between. DNA of the CDR3: TGTGCCAGCAGCTTAGTAATGTGGCAGGGGAGCTCCTACGAGCAGTACTTC. Encoded protein: CASSLVMWQGSSYEQYF.

V is TRBV10-3 and J is TRBJ1-2, with 8 nucleotides matching TRBD1. CDR3 size: 14 residues. V shed 3 bases, J shed 8 bases, and the junction held 8 bases outside the gene matches. The germline CDR1 and CDR2 sequences are ENHRY and SYGVKD. The chain's CDR3 is CAISDPDRDRGYTF. The CDR3 DNA reads TGTGCCATCAGTGACCCGGACAGGGATCGAGGCTACACCTTC.

This clone was seen once. The chain links TRBV7-2 to TRBJ2-7; D perhaps matches TRBD2 (5 bases). The CDR3 has 15 amino acids. CDR1 SGHTA and CDR2 FQGNSA come from the germline V gene. Deletions cut 0 bases from V and 2 bases from J, with 11 bases between. In DNA form, the CDR3 reads TGTGCCAGCAGCTTAGCGAGAGGACTCACCTACGAGCAGTACTTC. It is translated as CASSLARGLTYEQYF. Filled out from reference TRBV7-2 and TRBJ2-7, the complete variable domain reads GAGVSQSPSNKVTEKGKDVELRCDPISGHTALYWYRQSLGQGLEFLIYFQGNSAPDKSGLPSDRFSAERTGGSVSTLTIQRTQQEDSAVYLCASSLARGLTYEQYFGPGTRLTVT.

This clone was observed a handful of times. V gene TRBV7-8 combines with J gene TRBJ2-7; 8 nucleotides match TRBD1. The CDR3 is made up of 16 amino acids. Per the germline V gene, CDR1 is SGHVS and CDR2 is FQNEAQ. V was pared by 5 bases and J by 2 bases, with 11 bases of the junction left unmatched. The CDR3 reads CASSIYPGTGTYEQYF. The CDR3 bases are TGTGCCAGCAGCATATATCCCGGGACAGGAACCTACGAGCAGTACTTC.

The V and J genes are TRBV10-3 and TRBJ1-2; 8 bases agree with TRBD1. With 3 bases clipped from V and 7 bases from J, the junction kept 4 bases outside the gene matches. The CDR3 has 13 amino acids. Germline CDR1 ENHRY, CDR2 SYGVKD. The CDR3 sequence is CAISDPDRAGYTF. Here the CDR3 DNA reads TGTGCCATCAGTGACCCGGACAGGGCTGGCTACACCTTC.

The chain has TRBV9 and TRBJ2-1, with 8 bases aligning to TRBD1. V shed 2 bases and J 8 bases; nucleotides not matched to a gene: 9. This CDR3 has 15 residues. The germline CDR1 and CDR2 sequences are SGDLS and YYNGEE. The CDR3 sequence is CASSVLQGAFYEQFF. CDR3 bases: TGTGCCAGCAGCGTGTTGCAGGGGGCGTTTTATGAGCAGTTCTTC.

Concerning this clone: Other nucleotide sequences in the sample specify the same CDR3. The V gene is TRBV7-9, the J gene TRBJ2-7, with TRBD1 matching 7 bases. The CDR3 spans 13 residues. Germline V gives CDR1 SEHNR, CDR2 FQNEAQ (reference sequence). Trimming at V came to 1 base and at J to 6 bases, leaving 3 bases not matched to a gene. CDR3 sequence (DNA): TGTGCCAGCAGCTTAGGACAGGGCGGCGAGCAGTACTTC. As protein: CASSLGQGGEQYF.

The chain recombines TRBV14 with TRBJ1-2; D is possibly TRBD1 (5 bases). The CDR3 is 14 residues long. CDR1 is SGHDN and CDR2 is FVKESK in the germline V gene. V shed 3 bases and J shed 8 bases, with 16 bases lying between them. The CDR3 nucleotides are TGTGCCAGCAGCCATGACGTCAGGGAGGAGGGCTACACCTTC. Translated, it gives CASSHDVREEGYTF.

This rearrangement joins TRBV14 to TRBJ1-2; TRBD1 aligns across 8 bases. This CDR3 contains 16 residues. Germline V CDR1 and CDR2: SGHDN, FVKESK. Losses at the gene ends were 6 bases for V and 7 bases for J; bases not matched to a gene: 16. The CDR3 protein is CASSHTFQGARGGYTF. CDR3 DNA: TGTGCCAGCAGTCACACGTTTCAGGGGGCGCGTGGTGGCTACACCTTC. The complete variable domain, with remaining parts taken from reference TRBV14 and TRBJ1-2, reads EAGVTQFPSHSVIEKGQTVTLRCDPISGHDNLYWYRRVMGKEIKFLLHFVKESKQDESGMPNNRFLAERTGGTYSTLKVQPAELEDSGVYFCASSHTFQGARGGYTFGSGTRLTVV.

The chain combines TRBV6-5 with TRBJ1-5; a possible D gene is TRBD1 (5 bases). Germline CDR1 MNHEY, CDR2 SVGAGI. This CDR3 spans 15 amino acids. V lost 0 bases and J 6 bases, leaving 12 bases between the germline ends. The CDR3 loop is CASSYSGRVGQPQHF. In DNA, the CDR3 is TGTGCCAGCAGTTACTCGGGCAGGGTGGGTCAGCCCCAGCATTTT.

The chain links TRBV7-6 to TRBJ1-1, with D perhaps matching TRBD1 (6 bases). Trimming cost V 5 bases and J 6 bases, with 22 bases left between them. Germline V gene data show CDR1 as SGHVS and CDR2 as FNYEAQ. CDR3 size: 16 residues. The CDR3 spells CASSPRPGANTPEAFF. DNA of the CDR3: TGTGCCAGCAGCCCCCGACCAGGGGCGAATACCCCTGAAGCTTTCTTT.

In its sample, this clone was seen a few times. The genes are TRBV19 and TRBJ1-4; no definite D call. This CDR3 has 13 residues. Germline CDR1 is LNHDA and CDR2 is SQIVND (reference sequence). Trimming shortened V by 5 bases and J by 5 bases, and 9 bases separated the two germline ends. CDR3 DNA: TGTGCCAGTAGTCCCCCGCAGAATGAAAAACTGTTTTTT. Its translation is CASSPPQNEKLFF.

The genes are TRBV5-6 and TRBJ2-7; tentatively, D is TRBD2 (6 bases). The V gene's germline CDR1 is SGHDT and CDR2 YYEEEE. Trimming pared 4 bases from V and 1 base from J, leaving 9 bases between. This CDR3 contains 13 residues. The CDR3 nucleotides read TGTGCCAGCAGCAAGGGGACTTCCTACGAGCAGTACTTC. Residues: CASSKGTSYEQYF.

This clone was found once. The J gene is TRBJ1-1, the V gene TRBV11-3, with a tentative D call TRBD1 (6 bases). The length of the CDR3 is 13 residues. Germline lookup yields CDR1 SGHNT and CDR2 YENEEA. V was trimmed by 5 bases and J by 3 bases, leaving 10 bases between them. CDR3 bases: TGTGCCAGCAGCCTAGGGGGGGACACTGAAGCTTTCTTT. Translation gives CASSLGGDTEAFF.

The V and J genes are TRBV7-9 and TRBJ1-2; D call uncertain. V was shortened by 4 bases and J by 5 bases, with 11 bases between the two germline ends. Germline CDR1 and CDR2: SEHNR and FQNEAQ (reference sequence). CDR3 length: 13 residues. CDR3 protein: CASSSRTDYGYTF. As DNA, the CDR3 is TGTGCCAGCAGCTCCCGGACTGATTATGGCTACACCTTC. Full variable domain (outside the CDR3, taken from reference TRBV7-9 and TRBJ1-2): DTGVSQNPRHKITKRGQNVTFRCDPISEHNRLYWYRQTLGQGPEFLTYFQNEAQLEKSRLLSDRFSAERPKGSFSTLEIQRTEQGDSAMYLCASSSRTDYGYTFGSGTRLTVV.

The chain uses TRBV6-1 and TRBJ2-7, with 7 positions matching TRBD1. V gave up 8 bases and J gave up 4 bases; unmatched junction bases: 8. There are 13 residues in the CDR3. The V gene's germline CDR1 is MNHNS and CDR2 SASEGT. The CDR3 is CASETGRTYEQYF. The CDR3 DNA is TGTGCCAGCGAGACAGGGCGAACTTACGAGCAGTACTTC.

The rearrangement joins TRBV5-1 to TRBJ1-1; TRBD1 aligns across 10 bases. The CDR3 loop spans 17 amino acids. Germline V gene data show CDR1 as SGHRS and CDR2 as YFSETQ. Germline trimming cut 0 bases from V and 4 bases from J; bases unmatched to any gene: 9. CDR3 loop: CASSLGQGARVPTEAFF. CDR3 nucleotide sequence: TGCGCCAGCAGCTTGGGACAGGGGGCCCGAGTCCCCACTGAAGCTTTCTTT. Supplemented by reference TRBV5-1 and TRBJ1-1, the full variable domain reads KAGVTQTPRYLIKTRGQQVTLSCSPISGHRSVSWYQQTPGQGLQFLFEYFSETQRNKGNFPGRFSGRQFSNSRSEMNVSTLELGDSALYLCASSLGQGARVPTEAFFGQGTRLTVV.

The gene calls are TRBV9 and TRBJ2-7; D may be TRBD1 (9 bases). The CDR3 contains 15 residues. The V gene lost 5 bases and the J gene lost 4 bases, with 19 bases spanning the gap. Germline V CDR1 and CDR2: SGDLS, YYNGEE. The CDR3 coding sequence is TGTGCCAGCAGTCGGGGGGGGACAGGGACATACGAGCAGTACTTC. This sequence encodes CASSRGGTGTYEQYF.

The chain uses TRBV5-1 and TRBJ1-6; D gene ambiguous. V lost 4 bases and J lost 7, with 12 bases in between. Germline V gene sequence: CDR1 SGHRS, CDR2 YFSETQ. The CDR3 is 14 amino acids. The CDR3 DNA reads TGCGCCAGCAGCAGGGAGGGTCTAAATTCACCCCTCCACTTT. Protein sequence: CASSREGLNSPLHF.

The V and J genes are TRBV11-2 and TRBJ2-2; TRBD2 agrees at 7 bases. The ends lost 4 bases at V and 4 bases at J; junction bases unmatched: 3. Germline V gene data show CDR1 as SGHAT and CDR2 as FQNNGV. This CDR3 has 14 residues. This CDR3 is CASSSAGITGELFF. For the CDR3, the DNA is TGTGCCAGCAGCTCAGCGGGAATCACCGGGGAGCTGTTTTTT.

The gene calls are TRBV7-2 and TRBJ2-1, with TRBD2 as a possible D gene (7 bases). CDR1 is SGHTA and CDR2 is FQGNSA in the germline V gene. Trimming removed 5 bases from V and 4 bases from J, with 18 bases in between. The CDR3 is 16 amino acids. In DNA form, the CDR3 reads TGTGCCAGCAGCCCGCAGGGCGGGGGCCGGTACAATGAGCAGTTCTTC. This sequence encodes CASSPQGGGRYNEQFF.

The V call is TRBV5-1, the J call TRBJ1-1; maybe TRBD1 (5 bases). Per germline, CDR1 SGHRS and CDR2 YFSETQ. The CDR3 has 15 residues. V lost 1 base and J lost 3, with 13 bases in between. In DNA form, the CDR3 reads TGCGCCAGCAGCTTGCAGGGAATGTCGGACACTGAAGCTTTCTTT. Translated: CASSLQGMSDTEAFF.

The J gene is TRBJ2-3, the V gene TRBV6-1; TRBD2 agrees at 9 bases. CDR1 is MNHNS and CDR2 is SASEGT in the germline V gene. V gave up 8 bases and J gave up 4 bases; unmatched junction bases: 7. The CDR3 runs to 14 residues. The chain's CDR3 is CASRVGGGADTQYF. The CDR3 DNA reads TGTGCCAGCCGGGTGGGCGGGGGGGCAGATACGCAGTATTTT.

The chain couples TRBV15 to TRBJ2-1; 9 bases map to TRBD1. The CDR3 extends over 19 amino acids. V dropped 0 bases and J dropped 3; count of bases not matched to a gene: 12. CDR1 is LNHNV and CDR2 is YYDKDF in the germline V gene (reference sequence). The CDR3 reads CATSRDRGTGMTFYNEQFF. CDR3 nucleotides: TGTGCCACCAGCAGAGATCGAGGGACAGGGATGACCTTCTACAATGAGCAGTTCTTC.

The J gene is TRBJ2-3, the V gene TRBV5-1; 8 positions match TRBD2. CDR3 size: 16 residues. V was pared by 0 bases and J by 2 bases, with 5 bases of the junction left unmatched. CDR1 and CDR2 from the germline V gene are SGHRS and YFSETQ. The CDR3 region has the DNA TGCGCCAGCAGCTTGGGCGGGGGGACTAACACAGATACGCAGTATTTT. Translated, it gives CASSLGGGTNTDTQYF.

The chain links TRBV9 to TRBJ2-7; TRBD1 aligns across 8 bases. The CDR3 contains 15 residues. From germline, CDR1 is SGDLS and CDR2 YYNGEE. Germline trimming cut 0 bases from V and 9 bases from J; bases unmatched to any gene: 11. This CDR3 is CASSVEGGQGQVQYF. CDR3 nucleotides: TGTGCCAGCAGCGTAGAGGGCGGACAGGGACAAGTGCAGTACTTC.

This clone was seen just once. V is TRBV27 and J is TRBJ2-7; 7 positions match TRBD2. Losses at the gene ends were 7 bases for V and 2 bases for J; bases not matched to a gene: 14. The CDR3 spans 16 residues. The germline V gene has CDR1 MNHEY and CDR2 SMNVEV (reference sequence). The CDR3 DNA is TGTGCCAGCACCAGAGCAGCTCAGGGAGGGACCTACGAGCAGTACTTC. Its protein product is CASTRAAQGGTYEQYF.

V is TRBV7-2 and J is TRBJ1-2; 10 nucleotides line up with TRBD1. The V segment lost 4 bases and the J segment 7 bases; nucleotides outside the gene matches: 9. The CDR3 contains 15 residues. Germline CDR1 reads SGHTA; CDR2 reads FQGNSA. The CDR3 here is CASSSFDRGQGGYTF. Written as DNA, the CDR3 is TGTGCCAGCAGCTCGTTCGACAGGGGGCAAGGTGGCTACACCTTC.

This clone came up once. This sequence joins TRBV7-2 and TRBJ2-3, with 7 nucleotides matching TRBD1. This CDR3 region has 14 residues. V lost 2 bases to trimming and J lost 11 bases; unmatched junction nucleotides: 10. Per the germline V gene, CDR1 is SGHTA and CDR2 is FQGNSA. CDR3 region: CASSLNVETGKQYF. The CDR3 DNA reads as TGTGCCAGCAGCTTAAATGTCGAGACAGGGAAGCAGTATTTT.

This clone was seen just once. The rearrangement joins TRBV7-2 to TRBJ1-2; D possibly corresponds to TRBD1 (5 bases). The V gene lost 7 bases and the J gene lost 8 bases, with 17 bases spanning the gap. Germline CDR1 and CDR2: SGHTA and FQGNSA. This CDR3 comprises 13 residues. CDR3 region: CASNDGQGHGYTF. CDR3 sequence (DNA): TGTGCCAGCAACGACGGGCAGGGCCACGGCTACACCTTC.